This T cell receptor (beta chain) was retrieved from a study of blood T cell repertoires in COVID-19. Background on the study: Italy, Spain and the United States were the sources of the convalescent and acute COVID-19 samples. PBMCs, B-cell-depleted T cells, or T cells provided the cDNA or gDNA that made up the material.

Trimming removed 3 bases from V and 2 bases from J, with 16 bases in between. Germline V gene data show CDR1 as LGHDT and CDR2 as YNNKEL (reference sequence). This CDR3 is 16 amino acids long. Under the authors' procedure: The authors estimated nucleated cell counts from reference gene primer amplification. Generated by immunoSEQ multiplex PCR, the TCRdb table keeps only in-frame clones and is missing some. That table supplies the V and J calls and clone size; D and trimming were determined from the DNA. The repertoire consists of over 100,000 clones, with about 85% occurring once and the leading ten covering about 1.3%.

Sequenced input: peripheral blood. This chain connects TRBV3-1 (or the pseudogene TRBV3-2) to TRBJ1-2; D perhaps matches TRBD1 (6 bases). The TCR originated in a man aged 40-55 years with acute or convalescent COVID-19. The CDR3 spells CASSHPGKQGNYGYTF. The CDR3 region has the DNA TGTGCCAGCAGCCATCCCGGGAAACAGGGCAACTATGGCTACACCTTC.